This T cell receptor (beta chain) was identified in a study of T cell responses to AZD1222 COVID-19 vaccine. A remark on this clone: Its antigen remains unknown.

Pooling covered second doses at about 4 or about 12 weeks. Study results and limitations: At 160-218 and 743-854, vaccine-associated CD4 TCRs were dominant, and they spanned spike. Receipt of two AZD1222 doses was followed by a rise in Spike-specific TCR breadth and depth. Variant regions that are unmutated are reportedly the target of nearly half of spike-specific TCRs.

Germline V gene sequence: CDR1 KGHSH, CDR2 LQKENI. Trimming cost V 2 bases and J 1 base; bases outside gene matches: 9. The CDR3 loop spans 17 amino acids. The data were produced by immunoSEQ multiplex PCR, yet TCRdb's version contains in-frame clones alone and is incomplete. The profile shows 73,000 or so clones, over 60% of them singletons. This sequence originates from an adult who received the AZD1222 COVID-19 vaccine. The specimen comprised peripheral blood, sampled 28 days after the second AZD1222 dose. This chain connects TRBV18 to TRBJ2-5; 8 nucleotides align to TRBD2. This chain's CDR3 is CASSPSVLRGAQETQYF. CDR3 DNA: TGTGCCAGCTCACCAAGTGTTTTGCGGGGGGCCCAAGAGACCCAGTACTTC.